Here is one T cell receptor (beta chain) with its context. The antigen remains undetermined. Gene names refer to mouse genes. The read comes to an end 4 residues before the CDR3 does, leaving the germline J gene to fill in the end. These data come from a study of CD8+ T cells in alopecia areata. Study as a whole: Skin was taken from roughly 6-13-month-old C3H/HeJ graft donors that had spontaneous alopecia and grafted onto roughly 7-11-week-old female C3H/HeJ mice. The study, taken as a whole, reports: Lesional scalp displayed greater clonality than normal scalp, most notably in alopecia totalis/universalis.

cDNA prepared by RNA extraction and subsequent reverse transcription served as the template for sequencing. Assay: immunoSEQ multiplex PCR; the TCRdb copy retains only in-frame clones and omits some. Observed are around 110,000 clones, no singletons, with the top ten taking about 20%. Germline assignment: CDR1 FNHDT and CDR2 SITEND (reference sequence). The CDR3 consists of 14 residues. Deletions cut 6 bases from V and 3 bases from J, with 14 bases between. What was sequenced was lesional skin. V gene TRBV19 combines with J gene TRBJ2-3; a possible D gene is TRBD1 (6 bases). The origin of this receptor is a C3H/HeJ mouse with alopecia areata. These mice share the MHC haplotype H2-k. The CDR3 region is CASTPGQKAETLYF. The CDR3 bases that were read are TGTGCCAGCACTCCGGGACAAAAAGCAGAA.